A selection of T cell receptor beta chains follows, all from one sample in a study of beta chain features in type 1 diabetes. Libraries were prepared by immunoSEQ multiplex PCR; TCRdb keeps only in-frame clonotypes and omits some of them. Here the sample spans 350,000 to 400,000 clones, roughly 16% being singletons. Specimen: naive CD4+ T cells from blood. These TCRs come from a woman aged 18-29 years in good health. The CDR3 runs from the conserved cysteine through the conserved F or W. The D gene is left open where the match is weak. Not all rows give a size; the values are once, few, many and, for expanded clones, a class.

abundance	d_gene	j_gene	v_gene	CDR3nt	CDR3aa
few	-	TRBJ2-5	TRBV10-3	TGTGCCACCCACAGCCGACCGACGCAAGAGACCCAGTACTTC	CATHSRPTQETQYF
-	-	TRBJ2-7	TRBV9	TGTGCCAGCAGCGTAGGGGGCGGTCAAACCTACGAGCAGTACTTC	CASSVGGGQTYEQYF
few	TRBD1	TRBJ2-7	TRBV5-1	TGCGCCAGCAGCGGGGGACAGGGAAGCGACGAGCAGTACTTC	CASSGGQGSDEQYF
-	-	TRBJ2-3	TRBV2	TGTGCCAGCAGCCAGTCCCCCACAGATACGCAGTATTTT	CASSQSPTDTQYF
-	TRBD1	TRBJ2-7	TRBV27	TGTGCCAGCAGATTTTCGGACAGGGGGACTCGCGAGCAGTACTTC	CASRFSDRGTREQYF
-	-	TRBJ2-5	TRBV19	TGTGCCAGTAGTATGATCAAGGGGCAGCAAGAGACCCAGTACTTC	CASSMIKGQQETQYF
-	-	TRBJ2-3	TRBV10-1	TGCGCCAGCAGTGCCCGGGATCGGATACCAGATACGCAGTATTTT	CASSARDRIPDTQYF
few	TRBD1	TRBJ2-1	TRBV19	TGTGCCAGTTCGGACAGGGGGCAAAATGAGCAGTTCTTC	CASSDRGQNEQFF
-	TRBD2	TRBJ2-3	TRBV30	TGTGCCTGGAGTCAAGGGAGCGGGAGCCGCACAGATACGCAGTATTTT	CAWSQGSGSRTDTQYF
few	TRBD2	TRBJ2-3	TRBV5-4	TGTGCCAGCAGCCCGGGGGGGGTGCGGGATACGCAGTATTTT	CASSPGGVRDTQYF
-	-	TRBJ2-3	TRBV7-3	TGTGCCAGCAGCTTCACAGGGGATACGCAGTATTTT	CASSFTGDTQYF
-	TRBD2	TRBJ2-7	TRBV30	TGTGCCTGGAGTGCTAGCGGGAGTTCTCACGAGCAGTACTTC	CAWSASGSSHEQYF
few	TRBD2	TRBJ2-3	TRBV28	TGTGCCAGCACCCTCGTGAGGCAGCGGGAGTCTCCAGATACGCAGTATTTT	CASTLVRQRESPDTQYF
few	TRBD1	TRBJ1-5	TRBV19	TGTGCCAGTAGTATCCCCGGGACAGCTCAGCATTTT	CASSIPGTAQHF
-	-	TRBJ1-1	TRBV28	TGTGCCAGCAACAGAGCAGGGTTTTTTACTGAAGCTTTCTTT	CASNRAGFFTEAFF
few	-	TRBJ2-1	TRBV11-2	TGTGCCAGCAGCTGGACAAAGAGCTCCTACAATGAGCAGTTCTTC	CASSWTKSSYNEQFF
-	-	TRBJ2-5	TRBV7-2	TGTGCCAGCAGCAGATGGGCGGAGACCCAGTACTTC	CASSRWAETQYF
-	TRBD2	TRBJ2-3	TRBV4-2	TGTGCCAGCAGCCAAGAATATATCCAAGCGGGAGCAGATACGCAGTATTTT	CASSQEYIQAGADTQYF
few	TRBD2	TRBJ2-5	TRBV5-1	TGCGCCAGCAGAGAGACTAGCCCACAGCAAGAGACCCAGTACTTC	CASRETSPQQETQYF
-	-	TRBJ1-1	TRBV18	TGTGCCAGCTCACCAGCGGCAGGGCCCATGAACACTGAAGCTTTCTTT	CASSPAAGPMNTEAFF
few	TRBD2	TRBJ2-5	TRBV29-1	TGCAGCGGGACTAGCGTATCCCAAGAGACCCAGTACTTC	CSGTSVSQETQYF
-	TRBD1	TRBJ1-2	TRBV28	TGTGCCACTGACGCTACCGGGACAGGGGACTATGGCTACACCTTC	CATDATGTGDYGYTF
few	TRBD2	TRBJ2-5	TRBV30	TGTGCCTACAAAAACCCCAGGGATCAAGCGGGAGTACGGGAGACCCAGTACTTC	CAYKNPRDQAGVRETQYF
-	-	TRBJ1-2	TRBV6-6	TGTGCCAGCAGTACTCTGGGAGGAACTAGGGGGGGTGGCTACACCTTC	CASSTLGGTRGGGYTF
few	TRBD1	TRBJ1-1	TRBV7-6	TGTGCCAGCAGCTCACCGGGACAGGGCGTTAACACTGAAGCTTTCTTT	CASSSPGQGVNTEAFF
-	TRBD2	TRBJ2-1	TRBV28	TGTGCCTCCGTTGGGGGGGTCTCCTACAATGAGCAGTTCTTC	CASVGGVSYNEQFF